The 23 T cell receptor beta chains given below trace back to one sample, sequenced in a study of T cells in Graves' hyperthyroidism and ophthalmopathy. There were TCR beta CDR3 regions amplified from RNA transcripts. HTBI primers were used for first-round RT-PCR of the TCR CDR3. TCRdb recomputed calls from the multiplex PCR reads with MiXCR, one row per CDR3 protein. Among almost 600,000 distinct CDR3 sequences, roughly 50% were seen once, and the ten largest hold about 8%. The sequenced material came from peripheral blood or thyroid tissue (not recorded which). The receptor source for this set is a woman aged 18-30 years with Graves' hyperthyroidism.

V gene TRBV7-8 combines with J gene TRBJ1-4, with no clear D. Germline-derived CDR1 and CDR2 are SGHVS and FQNEAQ. Trimming cost V 5 bases and J 2 bases, with 27 bases left between them. The CDR3 sequence is 20 residues long. CDR3 sequence reads: CASSHSAGPVGLATNEKLFF. CDR3 coding DNA: TGTGCCAGCAGCCACTCAGCGGGTCCTGTTGGTCTCGCGACTAATGAAAAACTGTTTTTT.

Of note for this clonotype: A much more abundant neighbour one base away suggests this may be a read error. The chain uses TRBV7-2 and TRBJ1-4; D uncertain. The germline CDR1 and CDR2 sequences are SGHTA and FQGNSA. V lost 10 bases and J 7 bases, leaving 19 bases between the germline ends. The CDR3 spans 14 residues. This CDR3 reads CANSIPGVAEKLFF. DNA of the CDR3: TGTGCCAATAGTATCCCCGGGGTCGCTGAAAAACTGTTTTTT.

Comment on this clonotype: One end of the junction does not line up with germline, which may come from a read error. The CDR3 DNA sequence: TGCAGTGCTAGGGACACTGGGGGGTATGGCTACGCCTTC. This encodes CSARDTGGYGYAF. This chain links TRBV20-1 with TRBJ1-2, with D possibly matching TRBD1 (5 bases). Germline CDR1 reads DFQATT; CDR2 reads SNEGSKA (reference sequence). The CDR3 contains 13 residues.

At least ten counts were recorded for this clonotype. The CDR3 nucleotides read TGTGCCAGCAGCTTGCGCGGGAACTCTGGAAACACCATATATTTT. Residues: CASSLRGNSGNTIYF. The chain joins TRBV5-6 to TRBJ1-3, with unresolved D. The CDR3 length is 15 residues. CDR1 and CDR2 (germline): SGHDT, YYEEEE. V lost 1 base to trimming and J lost 0 bases, with 8 bases between them.

This sequence joins TRBV7-6 and TRBJ2-5; 9 positions agree with TRBD2. The end of the DNA fits TRBJ2-1 better, so the J call may be wrong. CDR3 length equals 15 residues. In germline, CDR1 is SGHVS, CDR2 FNYEAQ. The CDR3 bases are TGTGCCAGCAGCTTAGGCGGGAGGGTGTTCGATGAGCAGTTCTTC. Amino acids: CASSLGGRVFDEQFF.

The V call is TRBV29-1, the J call TRBJ1-2, with 7 bases matching TRBD1. The CDR3 extends over 12 amino acids. The V gene's germline CDR1 is SQVTM and CDR2 ANQGSEA. CDR3 nucleotides: TGCTACCGGACAGGAGGAGGGGATGGCTACACCTTC. It specifies CYRTGGGDGYTF.

The rearrangement joins TRBV5-5 to TRBJ2-7; tentatively, D is TRBD1 (5 bases). V lost 0 bases and J 4 bases, leaving 11 bases between the germline ends. CDR3 length: 14 amino acids. CDR1 and CDR2 from the germline V gene are SGHKS and YYEKEE (reference sequence). CDR3 nucleotide sequence: TGTGCCAGCAGCTTGGAATGGGGCTCTTACGAGCAGTACTTC. It is translated as CASSLEWGSYEQYF.

V and J are TRBV29-1 and TRBJ1-2; D may be TRBD1 (5 bases). CDR1 is SQVTM, CDR2 ANQGSEA, per germline. This CDR3 spans 13 amino acids. Trimming took 4 bases from V and 6 from J, leaving 15 bases between them. CDR3 region: CSVARGMGNGYTF. Here the CDR3 DNA reads TGCAGCGTTGCACGGGGGATGGGGAATGGCTACACCTTC. Full variable domain (missing parts from reference TRBV29-1 and TRBJ1-2): SAVISQKPSRDICQRGTSLTIQCQVDSQVTMMFWYRQQPGQSLTLIATANQGSEATYESGFVIDKFPISRPNLTFSTLTVSNMSPEDSSIYLCSVARGMGNGYTFGSGTRLTVV.

This clonotype was seen only a few times. The chain joins TRBV18 to TRBJ2-7; D is possibly TRBD1 (7 bases). Germline assignment: CDR1 KGHSH and CDR2 LQKENI. The CDR3 consists of 14 residues. The V gene lost 5 bases and the J gene lost 3 bases, with 14 bases spanning the gap. CDR3 in amino acids: CASSATGEDYEQYF. DNA of the CDR3: TGTGCCAGCTCAGCAACAGGGGAGGACTACGAGCAGTACTTC.

This chain's CDR3 is CASSPIATGNTEAFF. Here the CDR3 DNA reads TGTGCCAGCTCACCGATAGCCACAGGGAACACTGAAGCTTTCTTT. The chain carries TRBV18 and TRBJ1-1; maybe TRBD1 (5 bases). Germline V lookup: CDR1 KGHSH, CDR2 LQKENI. CDR3 length: 15 residues. Trimming left V 3 bases short and J 1 base short, with 12 bases between.

This clonotype has ten or more counts. V usage is TRBV29-1 and J usage is TRBJ2-5, with D maybe TRBD1 (6 bases). The CDR3 runs to 15 residues. Trimming shortened V by 3 bases and J by 4 bases, and 18 bases separated the two germline ends. CDR1 SQVTM and CDR2 ANQGSEA come from the germline V gene. CDR3 residues: CSVEETRGLRETQYF. The CDR3 coding sequence is TGCAGCGTTGAGGAAACCAGGGGTCTACGAGAGACCCAGTACTTC.

This clonotype has ten or more counts. DNA of the CDR3: TGCAGTGCTAACCCGGGACGGCAATTTTATGGCTACACCTTC. Translated, it gives CSANPGRQFYGYTF. The chain joins TRBV20-1 to TRBJ1-2; D might be TRBD1 (5 bases). Trimming left V 4 bases short and J 5 bases short, with 17 bases between. The CDR3 consists of 14 residues. Looked up from germline, CDR1 is DFQATT and CDR2 is SNEGSKA (reference sequence).

CDR3 region: CSRSRGGQETQYF. CDR3 DNA: TGCAGCAGGAGCAGGGGAGGACAAGAGACCCAGTACTTC. V is TRBV29-1 and J is TRBJ2-5; D is perhaps TRBD1 or TRBD2 (6 bases each). The germline V and J ends were trimmed by 8 bases and 2 bases, with 15 bases remaining between them. The CDR3 contains 13 residues. The germline V gene has CDR1 SQVTM and CDR2 ANQGSEA.

V usage is TRBV5-1 and J usage is TRBJ2-2; TRBD1 or TRBD2 may be the D gene (7 bases each). The CDR3 extends over 18 amino acids. The germline V gene has CDR1 SGHRS and CDR2 YFSETQ. Trimming left V 2 bases short and J 6 bases short, with 23 bases between. The CDR3 region is CASSFPTQGGRPPGELFF. The DNA for the CDR3 is TGCGCCAGCAGCTTCCCGACTCAGGGGGGGAGACCTCCCGGGGAGCTGTTTTTT.

This clonotype was seen just once. The chain uses TRBV5-1 and TRBJ2-5, with 10 positions matching TRBD2. Germline V lookup: CDR1 SGHRS, CDR2 YFSETQ. This CDR3 comprises 16 residues. The V and J ends lost 0 bases and 2 bases, in that order; junction bases with no gene match: 4. CDR3 bases: TGCGCCAGCAGCTTGGAGGAAGCGGGAGGGCAAGAGACCCAGTACTTC. It is translated as CASSLEEAGGQETQYF.

In its sample, this clonotype was seen many times. The chain employs TRBV29-1 and TRBJ1-1; D unresolved. The CDR3 has 12 amino acids. Looked up from germline, CDR1 is SQVTM and CDR2 is ANQGSEA. The V gene lost 4 bases and the J gene lost 4 bases, with 10 bases spanning the gap. CDR3 in amino acids: CSVAEWGTEAFF. Written as DNA, the CDR3 is TGCAGCGTTGCGGAATGGGGCACTGAAGCTTTCTTT.

Notes on this clonotype: This is likely a read error, given that the CDR3 carries no conserved phenylalanine or tryptophan at its end. V is TRBV29-1 and J is TRBJ2-7, with D perhaps assigned TRBD1 or TRBD2 (5 bases each). The CDR3 is 13 amino acids. Germline lookup yields CDR1 SQVTM and CDR2 ANQGSEA. Between the trimmed V and J ends, which lost 7 bases and 0 bases, there was a span of 13 bases. Written as DNA, the CDR3 is TGCAGCGCCCGGGACCCGCGCTCCTACGAGCAGTACCTC. Translated: CSARDPRSYEQYL.

The genes are TRBV5-4 and TRBJ1-5; D unclear. Germline loops: CDR1 SGHNT, CDR2 YYREEE (reference sequence). Trimming took off 10 bases at V and 1 base at J, with 12 bases between the two ends. CDR3 length: 13 amino acids. For the CDR3, the DNA is TGTGCCTGGAGTGTAAACAGCAATCAGCCCCAGCATTTT. Encoded protein: CAWSVNSNQPQHF.

This clonotype was found many times. This sequence joins TRBV6-2 or TRBV6-3 and TRBJ2-7; TRBD2 matches 8 bases. Germline V gene sequence: CDR1 MNHEY, CDR2 SVGEGT. The CDR3 runs 16 residues. Trimming removed 6 bases from V and 6 bases from J; junction bases left unmatched: 16. In DNA form, the CDR3 reads TGTGCCAGCAGACCACCCTATCCCGGGAGGGAAAGCGAGCAGTACTTC. It translates to CASRPPYPGRESEQYF.

This clonotype came up a few times. The chain uses TRBV5-6 and TRBJ2-2, with D possibly TRBD2 on 6 matching bases. CDR1 is SGHDT, CDR2 YYEEEE, per germline. There are 14 residues in the CDR3. V gave up 1 base and J gave up 6 bases, with 10 bases separating them. The chain's CDR3 is CASSLFGRSGELFF. The CDR3 DNA sequence: TGTGCCAGCAGCTTGTTTGGGAGGTCCGGGGAGCTGTTTTTT. Drawing the rest from reference TRBV5-6 and TRBJ2-2, the complete variable domain is DAGVTQSPTHLIKTRGQQVTLRCSPKSGHDTVSWYQQALGQGPQFIFQYYEEEERQRGNFPDRFSGHQFPNYSSELNVNALLLGDSALYLCASSLFGRSGELFFGEGSRLTVL.

A note on this clonotype: One junction end does not reproduce the germline sequence, and a read error may be involved. This chain links TRBV7-2 with TRBJ2-1; D gene uncertain. Per germline, CDR1 SGHTA and CDR2 FQGNSA. The CDR3 contains 16 residues. CDR3 in amino acids: CAISMRRDSSYNEQFF. As DNA, the CDR3 is TGTGCCATCAGCATGAGACGCGATAGCTCCTACAATGAGCAGTTCTTC.

This clonotype has a count of ten or more. This chain connects TRBV12-3 or TRBV12-4 to TRBJ2-7, with D unresolved. Trimming took off 10 bases at V and 9 bases at J, with 10 bases between the two ends. The length of the CDR3 is 9 residues. CDR3 coding DNA: TGTGCCACAAGGACCGGGCAGTACTTC. It is translated as CATRTGQYF.

This clonotype was counted ten times or more. The V gene is TRBV19, the J gene TRBJ1-5; no clear D gene. The CDR3 has 14 residues. Germline V gene sequence: CDR1 LNHDA, CDR2 SQIVND (reference sequence). V shed 1 base and J shed 4 bases, with 8 bases lying between them. The CDR3 sequence is CASSIGAANQPQHF. The CDR3 DNA is TGTGCCAGTAGTATAGGGGCAGCGAATCAGCCCCAGCATTTT.